Listed below are T cell receptor beta chains from one sample, sequenced in a study of T cells in Graves' hyperthyroidism and ophthalmopathy. In TCRdb, the multiplex PCR reads were re-called with MiXCR into one record per CDR3 protein. This sample has 500,000 to 600,000 distinct CDR3 sequences; over 15% occur once, and the top ten carry 18%. The sample taken for sequencing was blood. Receptor source: a woman aged 18-30 years with Graves' hyperthyroidism. Each CDR3 is given with its conserved first and last residue. The D gene is left open where the match is weak. A clone size is listed for some rows: how often the clone was seen (once, few, many), or a class if it is expanded.

CDR3nt,CDR3aa,abundance,v_gene,j_gene,d_gene
TGCGCCAGCAGTGCCGCAGGGGATAGGGAGCTGTTTTTT,CASSAAGDRELFF,-,TRBV5-1,TRBJ2-2,-
TGTGCCAGCAGCTTAAGTATCCAAAGGGCTGCTGAGCAGTTCTTC,CASSLSIQRAAEQFF,many,TRBV7-3,TRBJ2-1,-
TGCAGTGCTGGACAGGGCTCCGGTGAAAAACTGTTTTTT,CSAGQGSGEKLFF,-,TRBV20-1,TRBJ1-4,TRBD1
TGTGCCACCAGCATTGCGGGGGTCAGAAATCAGCCCCAGCATTTT,CATSIAGVRNQPQHF,many,TRBV15,TRBJ1-5,-
TGTGCCACCAGCAGAGACGCGGACAGGGGCTACGAGCAGTACTTC,CATSRDADRGYEQYF,many,TRBV15,TRBJ2-7,TRBD1
TGTGCCAGCAGTTTCTTTGCCAGACGAGAGACCCAGTACTTC,CASSFFARRETQYF,many,TRBV28,TRBJ2-5,-
TGCAGTGCTACGAGGGGGGGCGCTGGATATGGCTACACCTTC,CSATRGGAGYGYTF,few,TRBV20-1,TRBJ1-2,-
TGTGCCAGTAGTATCAGCCAGCTGAACACTGAAGCTTTCTTT,CASSISQLNTEAFF,-,TRBV19,TRBJ1-1,-
TGTGCCAGCAGTTTCTCAGGGCCTGAAAAACTGTTTTTT,CASSFSGPEKLFF,-,TRBV12-3/TRBV12-4,TRBJ1-4,-
TGTGCCAGCAGCCAAGATCTAGAGGTTTTAACAGGGGGTGTGGGAAGGTATAGCAATCAGCCCCAGCATTTT,CASSQDLEVLTGGVGRYSNQPQHF,-,TRBV14,TRBJ1-5,TRBD1
TGTGCCAGCTCACCGCCACTGGGGCGGGGGGGCCCCCTTCAAGAGACCCAGTACTTC,CASSPPLGRGGPLQETQYF,-,TRBV18,TRBJ2-5,TRBD2
TGTGCCACCCAGACTAGCTCCTACAATGAGCAGTTCTTC,CATQTSSYNEQFF,many,TRBV12-3/TRBV12-4,TRBJ2-1,-
TGTGCCAGCAGTGGAGCAGCTTACTATGGCTACACCTTC,CASSGAAYYGYTF,many,TRBV6-1,TRBJ1-2,-
TGCAGTGCTAGACTAAGCGGGGGGGCGCCAGATACGCAGTATTTT,CSARLSGGAPDTQYF,few,TRBV20-1,TRBJ2-3,TRBD2
TGTGCCAGCAGTTTCGGGGGGAATCAGCCCCAGCATTTT,CASSFGGNQPQHF,many,TRBV11-3,TRBJ1-5,-
TGTGCCAGCAGTGAATGGGAGTTCTCTGGGGCCAACGTCCTGGCTTTC,CASSEWEFSGANVLAF,-,TRBV6-1,TRBJ2-6,-
TGCGCCAGCAGTGAGGCCTTACTAGCGGGGGGGCCGCATGAGCAGTTCTTC,CASSEALLAGGPHEQFF,-,TRBV6-9,TRBJ2-1,TRBD2
TGTGCCAGCAGCCTCGAGGGGGTGACCACCTACGAGCAGTACTTC,CASSLEGVTTYEQYF,-,TRBV28,TRBJ2-7,-
TGTGCCAGCAGCTTGATGATTCGGCAGGCGAGCACCGGGGAGCTGTTTTTT,CASSLMIRQASTGELFF,-,TRBV5-5,TRBJ2-2,-
TGCAGTGCTAGAGATCCGAGTAGCGGGGGCTTAACCGGGGAGCTGTTTTTT,CSARDPSSGGLTGELFF,-,TRBV20-1,TRBJ2-2,TRBD2
TGTGCCAGCAGGCCGGGACAACACTACGAGCAGTACTTC,CASRPGQHYEQYF,many,TRBV6-1,TRBJ2-7,-
TGTGCCAGCAGCTACCAGGGATCTTGCACAGATACGCAGTATTTT,CASSYQGSCTDTQYF,-,TRBV9,TRBJ2-3,-
TGCGCCAGCAGCCAGGGACAGGGGTTTGCCGAGCAGTACTTC,CASSQGQGFAEQYF,few,TRBV4-1,TRBJ2-7,TRBD1
TGTGCCAGCAGCTTAGCCGGGACAGGACCCTCTGGGGCCAACGTCCTGACTTTC,CASSLAGTGPSGANVLTF,many,TRBV7-2,TRBJ2-6,TRBD1
TGTGCCAGCACCCAAGTGGCTAGCGGGTGGAATGAGCAGTTCTTC,CASTQVASGWNEQFF,-,TRBV6-1,TRBJ2-1,TRBD2
TGTGCCAGCTCACAGGGCAGGGCGAACAATCAGCCCCAGCATTTT,CASSQGRANNQPQHF,many,TRBV18,TRBJ1-5,-
TGTGCCAGCAGCGAAACCGGACTAGCGGGGGGGCGTCGCGAGCAGTACTTC,CASSETGLAGGRREQYF,many,TRBV7-3,TRBJ2-7,TRBD2
TGTGCCAGCGCCTCAGGGGCAGCAAACACTGAAGCTTTCTTT,CASASGAANTEAFF,few,TRBV28,TRBJ1-1,-
TGCGCCAGCAGCTTGGAGCCAGCGGGAGGTACCTACGAGCAGTACTTC,CASSLEPAGGTYEQYF,many,TRBV5-1,TRBJ2-7,TRBD2
TGTGCCAGCAGCCCAACAGGGGGCATGGGGGAGCAGTACTTC,CASSPTGGMGEQYF,-,TRBV13,TRBJ2-7,TRBD1
TGCAGTGCCTCTACAGGGGTCCAAGAGACCCAGTACTTC,CSASTGVQETQYF,-,TRBV20-1,TRBJ2-5,TRBD1
TGTGCCAGCAGCTCACAGGGATTTTACAATGAGCAGTTCTTC,CASSSQGFYNEQFF,-,TRBV4-2,TRBJ2-1,-
TGCGCCAGCAGCTTGACAACAGGTTCCTACGAGCAGTACTTC,CASSLTTGSYEQYF,many,TRBV5-1,TRBJ2-7,-
TGTGCCAGCAGTTGGCGGTATCAGCCCCAGCATTTT,CASSWRYQPQHF,many,TRBV12-3/TRBV12-4,TRBJ1-5,-
TGTGCCAGCAGCTTAGTTAGACAGCCTCACGAGCAGTACTTC,CASSLVRQPHEQYF,many,TRBV7-2,TRBJ2-7,-
TGTGCCAGCAGTTTATTGGCGGGACCGAACTATGGCTACACCTTC,CASSLLAGPNYGYTF,-,TRBV27,TRBJ1-2,-